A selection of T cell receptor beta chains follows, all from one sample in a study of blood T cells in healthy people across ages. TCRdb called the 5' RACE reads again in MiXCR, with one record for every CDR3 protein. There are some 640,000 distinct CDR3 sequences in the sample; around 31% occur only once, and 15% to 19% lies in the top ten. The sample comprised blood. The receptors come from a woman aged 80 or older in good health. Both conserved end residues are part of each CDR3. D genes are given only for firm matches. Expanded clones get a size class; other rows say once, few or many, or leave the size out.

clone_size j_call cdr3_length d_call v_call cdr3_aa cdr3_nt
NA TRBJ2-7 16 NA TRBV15 CATSSAEGVSYNEQYF TGTGCCACCAGCAGCGCCGAGGGGGTATCGTACAATGAGCAGTACTTC
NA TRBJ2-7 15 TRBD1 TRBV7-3 CASSQQTGGNDEQYF TGTGCCAGCAGCCAGCAGACAGGGGGGAACGACGAGCAGTACTTC
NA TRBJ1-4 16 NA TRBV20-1 CSARHRGTRIAEKLFF TGCAGTGCTAGACATCGGGGAACCCGGATAGCGGAAAAACTGTTTTTT
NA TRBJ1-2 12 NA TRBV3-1 CASTGQNYGYTF TGTGCCAGCACCGGACAGAACTATGGCTACACCTTC
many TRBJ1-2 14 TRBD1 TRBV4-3 CASSASLQGQGYTF TGCGCCAGCAGCGCCTCTCTTCAGGGACAGGGCTACACCTTC
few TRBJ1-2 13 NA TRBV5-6 CASSLPGGTSYTF TGTGCCAGCAGCTTGCCCGGGGGAACAAGCTACACCTTC
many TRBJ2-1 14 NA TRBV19 CASSPGRGAGEQFF TGTGCCAGTAGTCCCGGACGTGGGGCTGGCGAGCAGTTCTTC
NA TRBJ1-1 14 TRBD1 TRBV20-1 CSARSRQGNTEAFF TGCAGTGCTAGATCTCGACAGGGGAACACTGAAGCTTTCTTT
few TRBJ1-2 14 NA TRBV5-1 CASSVEAAGYGYTF TGCGCCAGCAGCGTGGAGGCAGCAGGATACGGCTACACCTTC
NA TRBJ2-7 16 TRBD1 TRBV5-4 CASSPSSGQGIYEQYF TGTGCCAGCAGCCCTTCCTCGGGACAGGGAATTTACGAGCAGTACTTC
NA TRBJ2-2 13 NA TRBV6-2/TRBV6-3 CASRAVRTGELFF TGTGCCAGCAGGGCTGTCAGAACCGGGGAGCTGTTTTTT